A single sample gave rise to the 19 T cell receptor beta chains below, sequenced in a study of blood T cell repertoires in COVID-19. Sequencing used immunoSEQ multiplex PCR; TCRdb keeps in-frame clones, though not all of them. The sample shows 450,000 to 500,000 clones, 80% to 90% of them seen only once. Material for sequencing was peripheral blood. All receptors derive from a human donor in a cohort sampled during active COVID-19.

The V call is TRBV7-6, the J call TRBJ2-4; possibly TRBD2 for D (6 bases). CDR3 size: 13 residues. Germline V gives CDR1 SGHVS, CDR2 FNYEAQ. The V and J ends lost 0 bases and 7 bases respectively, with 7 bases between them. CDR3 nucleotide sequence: TGTGCCAGCAGCTTAGCTGCGGGGAACATTCAGTACTTC. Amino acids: CASSLAAGNIQYF.

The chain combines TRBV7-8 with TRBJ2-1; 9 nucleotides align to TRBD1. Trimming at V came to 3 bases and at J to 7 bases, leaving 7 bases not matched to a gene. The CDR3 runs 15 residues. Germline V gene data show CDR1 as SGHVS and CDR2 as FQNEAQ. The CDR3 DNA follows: TGTGCCAGCAGCTTTCCGGGACAGGGCCATAATGAGCAGTTCTTC. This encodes CASSFPGQGHNEQFF.

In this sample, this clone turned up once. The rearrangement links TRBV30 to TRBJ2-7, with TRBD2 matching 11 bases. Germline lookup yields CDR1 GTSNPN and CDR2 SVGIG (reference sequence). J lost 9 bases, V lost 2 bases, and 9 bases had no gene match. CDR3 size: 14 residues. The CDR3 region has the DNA TGTGCCTGGAGTCCTCTAGCGGGAGGTCTATGGCAGTACTTC. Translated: CAWSPLAGGLWQYF.

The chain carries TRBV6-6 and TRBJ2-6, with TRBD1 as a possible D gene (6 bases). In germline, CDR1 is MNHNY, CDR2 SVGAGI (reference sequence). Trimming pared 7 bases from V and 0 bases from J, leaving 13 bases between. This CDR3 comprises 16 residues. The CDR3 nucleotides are TGTGCCAGCACCCTCGAAGGGGGCTCTGGGGCCAACGTCCTGACTTTC. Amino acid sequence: CASTLEGGSGANVLTF.

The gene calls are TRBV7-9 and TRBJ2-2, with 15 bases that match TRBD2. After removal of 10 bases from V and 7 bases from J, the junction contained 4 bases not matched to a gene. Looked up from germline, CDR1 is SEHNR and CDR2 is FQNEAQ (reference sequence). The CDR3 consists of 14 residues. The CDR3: CATGLAGGHGELFF. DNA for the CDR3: TGTGCCACGGGACTAGCGGGAGGCCACGGGGAGCTGTTTTTT.

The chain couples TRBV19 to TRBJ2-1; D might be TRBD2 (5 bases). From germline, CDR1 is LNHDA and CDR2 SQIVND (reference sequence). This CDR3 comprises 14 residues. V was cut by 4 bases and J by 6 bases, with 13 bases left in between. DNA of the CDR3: TGTGCCAGTAGTAAACGGGATGGGGTCAATGAGCAGTTCTTC. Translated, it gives CASSKRDGVNEQFF.

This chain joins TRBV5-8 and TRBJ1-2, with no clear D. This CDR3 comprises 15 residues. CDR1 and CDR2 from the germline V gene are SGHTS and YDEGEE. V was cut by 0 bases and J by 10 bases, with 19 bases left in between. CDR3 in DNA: TGTGCCAGCAGCTTGGAGGTAACAGAACGGAAGGTCTACACCTTC. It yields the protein CASSLEVTERKVYTF.

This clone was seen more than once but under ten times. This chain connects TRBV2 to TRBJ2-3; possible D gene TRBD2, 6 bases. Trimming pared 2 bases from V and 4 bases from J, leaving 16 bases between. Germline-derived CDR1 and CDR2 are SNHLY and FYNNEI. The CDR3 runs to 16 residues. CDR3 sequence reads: CASSERETSFPDTQYF. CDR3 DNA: TGTGCCAGCAGTGAACGAGAGACTAGTTTCCCAGATACGCAGTATTTT.

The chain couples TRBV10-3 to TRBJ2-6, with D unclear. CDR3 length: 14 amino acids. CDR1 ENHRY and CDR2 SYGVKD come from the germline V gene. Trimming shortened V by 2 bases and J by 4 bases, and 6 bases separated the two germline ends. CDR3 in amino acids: CAISELLGANVLTF. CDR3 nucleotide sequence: TGTGCCATCAGTGAGCTTCTGGGGGCCAACGTCCTGACTTTC.

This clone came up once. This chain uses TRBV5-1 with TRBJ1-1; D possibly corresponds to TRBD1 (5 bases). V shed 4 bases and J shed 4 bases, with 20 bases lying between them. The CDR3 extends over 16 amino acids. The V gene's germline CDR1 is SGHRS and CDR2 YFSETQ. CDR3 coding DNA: TGCGCCAGCAGCCGTTCAGGGTCCGGTAAAAGCACTGAAGCTTTCTTT. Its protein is CASSRSGSGKSTEAFF.

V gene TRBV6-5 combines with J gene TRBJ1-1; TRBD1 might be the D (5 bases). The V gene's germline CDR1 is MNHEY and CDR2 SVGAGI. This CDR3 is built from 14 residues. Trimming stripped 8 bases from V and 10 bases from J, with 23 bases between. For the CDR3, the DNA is TGTGCCAGCCCTTATGGGGCGCTCATCCTTGGAGCTTTCTTT. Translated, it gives CASPYGALILGAFF.

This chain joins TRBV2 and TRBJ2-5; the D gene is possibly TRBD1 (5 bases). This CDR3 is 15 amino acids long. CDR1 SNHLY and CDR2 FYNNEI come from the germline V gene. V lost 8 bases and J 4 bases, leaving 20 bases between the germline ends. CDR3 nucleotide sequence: TGTGCCAGCGGAATCCGGGCCCCAAGGGGAGAGACCCAGTACTTC. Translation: CASGIRAPRGETQYF.

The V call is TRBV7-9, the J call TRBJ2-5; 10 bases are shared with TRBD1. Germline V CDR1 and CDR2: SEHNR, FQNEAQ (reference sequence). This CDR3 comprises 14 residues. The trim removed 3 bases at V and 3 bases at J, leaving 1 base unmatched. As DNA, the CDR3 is TGTGCCAGCAGCTTGACAGGGGGCAAAGAGACCCAGTACTTC. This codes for CASSLTGGKETQYF.

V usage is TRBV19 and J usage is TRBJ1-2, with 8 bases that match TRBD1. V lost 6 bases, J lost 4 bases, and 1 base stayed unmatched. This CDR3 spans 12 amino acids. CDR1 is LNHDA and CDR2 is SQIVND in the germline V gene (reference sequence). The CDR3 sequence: CASRDRAYGYTF. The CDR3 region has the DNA TGTGCCAGTAGGGACAGGGCCTATGGCTACACCTTC.

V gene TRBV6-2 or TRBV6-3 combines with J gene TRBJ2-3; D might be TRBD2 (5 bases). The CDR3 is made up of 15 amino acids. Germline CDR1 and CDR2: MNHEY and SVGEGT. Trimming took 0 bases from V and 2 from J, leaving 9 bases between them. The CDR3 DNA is TGTGCCAGCAGTTACTCCCCGGGATTCACAGATACGCAGTATTTT. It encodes CASSYSPGFTDTQYF.

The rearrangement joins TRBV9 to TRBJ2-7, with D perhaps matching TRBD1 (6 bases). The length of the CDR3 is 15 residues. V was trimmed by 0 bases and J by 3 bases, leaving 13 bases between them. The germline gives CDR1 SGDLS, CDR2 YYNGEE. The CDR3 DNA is TGTGCCAGCAGCGTAGATACAGGGAGTCTCTACGAGCAGTACTTC. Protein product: CASSVDTGSLYEQYF. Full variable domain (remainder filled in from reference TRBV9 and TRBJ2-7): DSGVTQTPKHLITATGQRVTLRCSPRSGDLSVYWYQQSLDQGLQFLIQYYNGEERAKGNILERFSAQQFPDLHSELNLSSLELGDSALYFCASSVDTGSLYEQYFGPGTRLTVT.

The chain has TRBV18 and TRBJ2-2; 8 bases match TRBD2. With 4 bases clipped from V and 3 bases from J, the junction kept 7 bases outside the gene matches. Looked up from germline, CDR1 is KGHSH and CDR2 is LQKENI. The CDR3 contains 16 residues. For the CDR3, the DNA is TGTGCCAGCTCACGAGCACGGGAGGGCGACACCGGGGAGCTGTTTTTT. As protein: CASSRAREGDTGELFF.

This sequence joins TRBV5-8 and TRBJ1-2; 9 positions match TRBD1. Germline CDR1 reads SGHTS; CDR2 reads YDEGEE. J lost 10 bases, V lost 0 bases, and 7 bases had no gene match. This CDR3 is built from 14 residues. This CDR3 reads CASSLAGTGRNYTF. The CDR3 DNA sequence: TGTGCCAGCAGCTTGGCCGGGACAGGGAGGAACTACACCTTC.

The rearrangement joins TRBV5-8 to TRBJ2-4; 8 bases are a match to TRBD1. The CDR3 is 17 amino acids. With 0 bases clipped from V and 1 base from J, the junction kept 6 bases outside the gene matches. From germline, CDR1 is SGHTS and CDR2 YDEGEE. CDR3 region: CASSLVAGGWAKNIQYF. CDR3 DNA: TGTGCCAGCAGCTTGGTGGCAGGGGGCTGGGCCAAAAACATTCAGTACTTC.